This T cell receptor beta chain is from a study of blood T cell repertoires in COVID-19. Study details: The study drew acute and convalescent COVID-19 samples from the United States, Italy and Spain. From T cells, B-cell-depleted T cells, or PBMCs came the material, which was cDNA or gDNA.

Per the study methods: Amplified reference gene primers provided the basis for estimating nucleated cell counts. Sequencing was performed with immunoSEQ multiplex PCR; in TCRdb, only in-frame clones are kept and a portion is missing. The V and J calls and clone size come from that table; D and trimming were worked out from the DNA. The sample has 45,000 or so clones; about nine tenths are singletons. The CDR3 has 15 amino acids. Per the germline V gene, CDR1 is SQVTM and CDR2 is ANQGSEA. Trimming removed 6 bases at V and 0 bases at J, with 15 bases between. The sample was peripheral blood. The source of this sequence is a woman of 80 years or more in a cohort sampled during active or convalescent COVID-19. The rearrangement links TRBV29-1 to TRBJ1-5, with D possibly TRBD1 on 6 matching bases. The CDR3 spells CSVATGSNSNQPQHF. CDR3 coding DNA: TGCAGCGTGGCGACAGGAAGTAATAGCAATCAGCCCCAGCATTTT.